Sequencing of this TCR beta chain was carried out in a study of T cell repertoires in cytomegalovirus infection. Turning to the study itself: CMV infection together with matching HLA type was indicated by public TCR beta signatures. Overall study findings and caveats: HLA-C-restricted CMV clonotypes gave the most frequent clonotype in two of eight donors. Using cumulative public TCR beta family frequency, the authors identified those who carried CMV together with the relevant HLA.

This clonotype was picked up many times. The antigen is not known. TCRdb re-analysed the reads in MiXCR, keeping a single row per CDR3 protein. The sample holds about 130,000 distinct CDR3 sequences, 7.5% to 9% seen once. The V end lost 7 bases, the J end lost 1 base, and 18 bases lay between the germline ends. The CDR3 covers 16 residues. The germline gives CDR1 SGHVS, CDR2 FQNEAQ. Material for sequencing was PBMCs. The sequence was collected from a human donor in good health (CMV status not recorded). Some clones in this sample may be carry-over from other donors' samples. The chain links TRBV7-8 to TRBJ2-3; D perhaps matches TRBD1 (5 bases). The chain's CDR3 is CASTQPRAARTDTQYF. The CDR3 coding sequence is TGTGCCAGCACCCAACCCAGGGCTGCTCGCACAGATACGCAGTATTTT.